The 25 T cell receptor beta chains below were found in one sample sequenced in a study of T-cell memory formation after mild COVID-19. TCRdb reprocessed the 5' RACE reads via MiXCR and lists one record per CDR3 protein. Among nearly 200,000 distinct CDR3 sequences listed, around 18% were seen once. The sample consisted of PBMCs or a T cell subset sorted from them (not recorded which). The receptors derive from an adult woman who had mild COVID-19 (a few samples of this study predate the infection). Cell type and time point are not known.

This rearrangement joins TRBV12-3 or TRBV12-4 to TRBJ1-5, with TRBD1 matching 8 bases. CDR3 length equals 15 residues. The J segment lost 8 bases and the V segment lost 5 bases, leaving 11 bases of the junction unmatched. This chain's CDR3 is CASSDRGRESEPQHF. The CDR3 DNA is TGTGCCAGCAGTGACAGGGGAAGGGAATCGGAGCCCCAGCATTTT.

This clonotype has more than one count but fewer than ten. The gene calls are TRBV18 and TRBJ2-1, with a tentative D call TRBD1 (6 bases). The CDR3 consists of 17 residues. V shed 6 bases and J shed 2 bases, with 20 bases lying between them. Germline V lookup: CDR1 KGHSH, CDR2 LQKENI. CDR3 nucleotide sequence: TGTGCCAGCTCTCCTCCGAACAGGGCCTCCACCTACAATGAGCAGTTCTTC. Encoded protein: CASSPPNRASTYNEQFF.

This clonotype was counted between two and nine times. This rearrangement joins TRBV12-3 or TRBV12-4 to TRBJ2-7; D remains unclear. The CDR3 has 12 residues. The V end was cut by 1 base, the J end by 8 bases, with 9 bases between. The CDR3 here is CASSLGPSQQYF. CDR3 nucleotides: TGTGCCAGCAGTTTAGGCCCCTCGCAGCAGTACTTC.

This chain uses TRBV5-1 with TRBJ1-3, with a tentative D call TRBD1 (6 bases). Germline assignment: CDR1 SGHRS and CDR2 YFSETQ. Deletions cut 5 bases from V and 0 bases from J, with 12 bases between. The CDR3 totals 15 residues. In DNA, the CDR3 is TGCGCCAGCAGAAGGTTGGACAGCTCTGGAAACACCATATATTTT. Translated: CASRRLDSSGNTIYF. Using reference TRBV5-1 and TRBJ1-3 for the parts outside the CDR3, the full variable domain is KAGVTQTPRYLIKTRGQQVTLSCSPISGHRSVSWYQQTPGQGLQFLFEYFSETQRNKGNFPGRFSGRQFSNSRSEMNVSTLELGDSALYLCASRRLDSSGNTIYFGEGSWLTVV.

This clonotype has ten or more counts. This sequence joins TRBV7-9 and TRBJ2-7, with TRBD2 identical over 10 bases. The CDR3 sequence is 15 residues long. CDR1 SEHNR and CDR2 FQNEAQ come from the germline V gene (reference sequence). V trimming: 6 bases; J trimming: 5 bases; junction bases outside the gene matches: 10. CDR3 sequence (DNA): TGTGCCAGCAGGAAAGCGGGAGGGCCCCCGGACGAGCAGTACTTC. Its protein is CASRKAGGPPDEQYF.

This clonotype was seen a handful of times. The V call is TRBV7-2, the J call TRBJ2-3; D is perhaps TRBD2 (6 bases). Between the trimmed V and J ends, which lost 2 bases and 0 bases, there was a span of 9 bases. The CDR3 has 15 residues. Germline-derived CDR1 and CDR2 are SGHTA and FQGNSA. The CDR3 region is CASSLSSGSTDTQYF. For the CDR3, the DNA is TGTGCCAGCAGCTTATCGAGCGGGAGCACAGATACGCAGTATTTT.

The V call is TRBV12-3 or TRBV12-4, the J call TRBJ1-4; 8 bases map to TRBD1. V shed 6 bases and J 7 bases; nucleotides not matched to a gene: 16. The CDR3 totals 17 residues. CDR3 amino acids: CASRSSGRAGGFEKLFF. DNA of the CDR3: TGTGCCAGCAGGAGTTCAGGCCGGGCAGGGGGCTTTGAAAAACTGTTTTTT.

The CDR3 sequence is CASSPDRGGYTF. CDR3 sequence (DNA): TGTGCCAGCAGCCCGGACAGGGGAGGCTACACCTTC. This chain links TRBV7-9 with TRBJ1-2; 9 bases map to TRBD1. This CDR3 region has 12 residues. After removal of 5 bases from V and 8 bases from J, the junction contained 3 bases not matched to a gene. Germline assignment: CDR1 SEHNR and CDR2 FQNEAQ (reference sequence). Full variable domain (remainder filled in from reference TRBV7-9 and TRBJ1-2): DTGVSQNPRHKITKRGQNVTFRCDPISEHNRLYWYRQTLGQGPEFLTYFQNEAQLEKSRLLSDRFSAERPKGSFSTLEIQRTEQGDSAMYLCASSPDRGGYTFGSGTRLTVV.

The gene calls are TRBV18 and TRBJ1-5; weak D call: TRBD1 (5 bases). The V gene's germline CDR1 is KGHSH and CDR2 LQKENI. V shed 3 bases and J shed 0 bases, with 15 bases lying between them. CDR3 size: 17 residues. CDR3 sequence reads: CASSPRQLPYSNQPQHF. The CDR3 bases are TGTGCCAGCTCACCGAGACAGCTTCCATATAGCAATCAGCCCCAGCATTTT.

This clonotype was counted at least ten times. The chain links TRBV5-1 to TRBJ2-7; D possibly corresponds to TRBD2 (8 bases). Germline assignment: CDR1 SGHRS and CDR2 YFSETQ. The CDR3 totals 14 residues. V lost 7 bases to trimming and J lost 2 bases, with 16 bases between them. The CDR3 nucleotides are TGCGCCAGCTCTCGGGAGGGACAGACCTACGAGCAGTACTTC. Residues: CASSREGQTYEQYF.

In this sample, this clonotype turned up a few times. The V and J genes are TRBV6-2 or TRBV6-3 and TRBJ2-7; tentatively, D is TRBD2 (5 bases). Germline-derived CDR1 and CDR2 are MNHEY and SVGEGT. The CDR3 covers 15 residues. V was trimmed by 6 bases and J by 2 bases, leaving 17 bases between them. CDR3 in DNA: TGTGCCAGCAGGAGTGGTGGGAGTGATGCCTACGAGCAGTACTTC. This sequence encodes CASRSGGSDAYEQYF.

This clonotype occurred a few times. This sequence joins TRBV5-1 and TRBJ1-6, with D perhaps matching TRBD1 (5 bases). Trimming removed 4 bases at V and 9 bases at J, with 17 bases between. Germline V gene lookup returns CDR1 SGHRS and CDR2 YFSETQ. This CDR3 is built from 15 residues. This chain's CDR3 is CASSLGTPQPSPLHF. The CDR3 coding sequence is TGCGCCAGCAGCCTAGGGACGCCTCAGCCTTCACCCCTCCACTTT.

The chain combines TRBV5-1 with TRBJ2-1; TRBD2 might be the D (5 bases). From germline, CDR1 is SGHRS and CDR2 YFSETQ. The CDR3 length is 15 residues. The V end lost 3 bases, the J end lost 4 bases, and 14 bases lay between the germline ends. CDR3 sequence: CASSSGLDLYNEQFF. CDR3 sequence (DNA): TGCGCCAGCAGCTCCGGACTGGATCTATACAATGAGCAGTTCTTC.

The gene calls are TRBV7-2 and TRBJ1-1; D is ambiguous. The CDR3 consists of 14 residues. Looked up from germline, CDR1 is SGHTA and CDR2 is FQGNSA. The V end was cut by 2 bases, the J end by 1 base, with 8 bases between. CDR3 sequence (DNA): TGTGCCAGCAGCTTAAACAGCTGGAACACTGAAGCTTTCTTT. Its translation is CASSLNSWNTEAFF. Drawing the rest from reference TRBV7-2 and TRBJ1-1, the complete variable domain is GAGVSQSPSNKVTEKGKDVELRCDPISGHTALYWYRQSLGQGLEFLIYFQGNSAPDKSGLPSDRFSAERTGGSVSTLTIQRTQQEDSAVYLCASSLNSWNTEAFFGQGTRLTVV.

The chain has TRBV6-7 and TRBJ2-7, with no clear D. TRBV6-7 is designated an ORF whose function remains uncertain. CDR3 length equals 13 residues. The V end was cut by 0 bases, the J end by 5 bases, with 8 bases between. CDR3 in amino acids: CASSYSALDEQYF. CDR3 nucleotide sequence: TGTGCCAGCAGTTACTCGGCCCTGGACGAGCAGTACTTC.

The chain carries TRBV11-2 and TRBJ1-1; D uncertain. V lost 2 bases to trimming and J lost 1 base, with 5 bases between them. The CDR3 consists of 13 residues. Germline V CDR1 and CDR2: SGHAT, FQNNGV. The chain's CDR3 is CASSLSRNTEAFF. The CDR3 DNA sequence: TGTGCCAGCAGCTTATCGCGGAACACTGAAGCTTTCTTT.

V gene TRBV7-8 combines with J gene TRBJ1-5, with a possible D match to TRBD1 (5 bases). From germline, CDR1 is SGHVS and CDR2 FQNEAQ. Trimming left V 0 bases short and J 4 bases short, with 16 bases between. The CDR3 covers 17 residues. The chain's CDR3 is CASSLARVRVANQPQHF. CDR3 coding DNA: TGTGCCAGCAGCTTAGCCAGGGTCAGGGTCGCGAATCAGCCCCAGCATTTT.

This rearrangement joins TRBV27 to TRBJ2-7, with TRBD1 identical over 9 bases. Looked up from germline, CDR1 is MNHEY and CDR2 is SMNVEV (reference sequence). Germline trimming cut 6 bases from V and 2 bases from J; bases unmatched to any gene: 11. This CDR3 region has 16 residues. The CDR3 loop reads CASRRAGTGIPYEQYF. In nucleotides, the CDR3 is TGTGCCAGCAGACGAGCCGGGACAGGGATACCCTACGAGCAGTACTTC.

This clonotype was seen more than once but under ten times. The V call is TRBV20-1, the J call TRBJ2-5, with 7 bases aligning to TRBD2. Looked up from germline, CDR1 is DFQATT and CDR2 is SNEGSKA (reference sequence). This CDR3 is 14 amino acids long. J was trimmed by 4 bases and V by 0 bases; bases with no gene match: 5. The CDR3 protein is CSARELTSPETQYF. The CDR3 DNA reads as TGCAGTGCTAGAGAACTGACTAGCCCAGAGACCCAGTACTTC.

The V call is TRBV27, the J call TRBJ1-6, with D perhaps matching TRBD1 (5 bases). The CDR3 covers 15 residues. CDR1 MNHEY and CDR2 SMNVEV come from the germline V gene (reference sequence). V was pared by 5 bases and J by 4 bases, with 12 bases between. DNA of the CDR3: TGTGCCAGCAGTCCAAGGCGGGGGTATAATTCACCCCTCCACTTT. This sequence encodes CASSPRRGYNSPLHF.

This chain uses TRBV3-1 with TRBJ2-7; TRBD2 is a possible D gene (6 bases). V shed 4 bases and J shed 3 bases, with 16 bases lying between them. The CDR3 runs 15 residues. Germline V gene lookup returns CDR1 LGHDT and CDR2 YNNKEL (reference sequence). CDR3 sequence reads: CASSRSGSGHYEQYF. CDR3 DNA: TGTGCCAGCAGCCGTAGCGGTAGCGGCCACTACGAGCAGTACTTC.

In DNA form, the CDR3 reads TGTGCCAGCACCTCAGAAGTCTCTGGAAACACCATATATTTT. This translates into CASTSEVSGNTIYF. V and J are TRBV12-3 or TRBV12-4 and TRBJ1-3; the D is unclear. This CDR3 has 14 amino acids. V was shortened by 7 bases and J by 0 bases, with 10 bases between the two germline ends.

The rearrangement joins TRBV7-8 to TRBJ2-2; 13 positions agree with TRBD2. Germline CDR1 is SGHVS and CDR2 is FQNEAQ. CDR3 size: 16 residues. V was clipped by 5 bases and J by 7 bases; unmatched bases: 7. The CDR3 nucleotides are TGTGCCAGCAGCGCCGGACTAGCGGGGGCTGGCGGGGAGCTGTTTTTT. Its protein is CASSAGLAGAGGELFF.

The table lists this clonotype with a few counts. This chain joins TRBV7-2 and TRBJ2-6; D is undetermined. V was pared by 1 base and J by 0 bases, with 7 bases between. Germline CDR1 and CDR2: SGHTA and FQGNSA. CDR3 size: 16 residues. CDR3: CASSLVVASGANVLTF. CDR3 DNA sequence: TGTGCCAGCAGCTTAGTAGTGGCCTCTGGGGCCAACGTCCTGACTTTC.

This sequence joins TRBV4-2 and TRBJ2-7; no firm D call. This CDR3 contains 13 residues. Germline CDR1 is LGHNA and CDR2 is YNFKEQ. Trimming removed 0 bases at V and 7 bases at J, with 10 bases between. CDR3 loop: CASSQDRMVEQYF. In DNA, the CDR3 is TGTGCCAGCAGCCAAGATAGGATGGTGGAGCAGTACTTC.